Listed below are T cell receptor beta chains from one sample, sequenced in a study of OX40 agonist ivuxolimab in advanced cancers. Only in-frame clones appear in the TCRdb table, and some are missing; sequencing was by immunoSEQ multiplex PCR. There are tens of thousands of clones in the sample; more than 65% occur only once, and 1.1% lies in the top ten. The material was CD4+ or CD8+ T cells sorted from blood, obtained in a trial of the OX40 agonist ivuxolimab. The source is an adult with an advanced solid tumor such as melanoma, head and neck, liver or kidney cancer. CDR3s leave out the opening cysteine and the closing phenylalanine or tryptophan. Clone size is given for some rows only: seen once, a few or many times, or a class if the clone is expanded.

j_call | v_call | clone_size | cdr3_aa
TRBJ2-2 | TRBV5-1 | . | ASSYRQAPPGTGELF
TRBJ2-2 | TRBV6-6 | . | ASDRQGPNTGELF
TRBJ1-1 | TRBV11-2 | . | ASSPTRLGTINTEAF
TRBJ2-3 | TRBV25-1 | few | ASNLAGSTDTQY
TRBJ1-1 | TRBV19 | . | ASSTPTGAPRTEAF
TRBJ1-5 | TRBV6-4 | once | ASSPRGGQPQH
TRBJ1-1 | TRBV7-3 | . | ASSLKFGHEAF
TRBJ1-5 | TRBV19 | . | ASKPWTVGNQPQH
TRBJ2-7 | TRBV7-9 | . | ASSSVGTGVTYEQY
TRBJ2-5 | TRBV5-1 | once | ASSSGTGARETQY
TRBJ2-1 | TRBV4-1 | . | ASSQDSRGGDEQF
TRBJ2-7 | TRBV10-3 | . | ATQGAAYEQY
TRBJ2-2 | TRBV5-6 | . | ASSLTSGGLSTGELF
TRBJ1-1 | TRBV12-5 | . | ASGLDFSVKAEAF
TRBJ1-2 | TRBV20-1 | . | SVSRGGGYT
TRBJ2-1 | TRBV7-9 | . | ASSLVSTGPLDNEQF
TRBJ2-1 | TRBV6-6 | . | ASSLTGTSYNEQF
TRBJ2-2 | TRBV19 | few | ASAGHLTGELF
TRBJ2-7 | TRBV9 | . | ASSVFAGNEQY
TRBJ2-3 | TRBV4-3 | . | ASSQEWTSGGTDTQY
TRBJ2-7 | TRBV16 | . | ASSQSPLEQY
TRBJ2-2 | TRBV27 | once | ASSFTGAGMRELF
TRBJ1-4 | TRBV18 | . | ASSPQGVATNEKLF
TRBJ1-1 | TRBV4-2 | . | ASSQTQGGGTEAF
TRBJ1-2 | TRBV6-1 | . | ASSAGGNYGYT
TRBJ2-5 | TRBV4-3 | . | ASSQDRGETQY
TRBJ1-1 | TRBV21-1 | . | ASSKVGSVLTEAF
TRBJ2-3 | TRBV14 | once | ASTPAGGSADTQY
TRBJ1-4 | TRBV27 | . | ASSFGGPYEKLF
TRBJ2-3 | TRBV6-6 | . | ASSYQDRGDTQY
TRBJ1-5 | TRBV7-2 | once | ASSLAQGGQPQH
TRBJ1-1 | TRBV19 | few | ASSPRDFGNTEAF
TRBJ2-3 | TRBV4-1 | . | ASSQEPTDKGEIHDL
TRBJ2-2 | TRBV9 | . | ASSVDSGGTTGELF
TRBJ1-2 | TRBV7-2 | . | ASSFKSVGVNYGYT
TRBJ2-1 | TRBV18 | . | ASSPVKQGALGNEQF
TRBJ1-1 | TRBV5-1 | . | ASSLGQGVVAF
TRBJ2-6 | TRBV14 | . | ASSLKTGANVLT
TRBJ1-5 | TRBV27 | . | ASSSKVYSNQPQH
TRBJ2-7 | TRBV5-4 | . | ASSLGFRDRGKVGYEQY
TRBJ2-3 | TRBV6-4 | . | ASSDSGAADTQY
TRBJ2-1 | TRBV7-2 | few | ASSLTPRLAGNEQF
TRBJ1-2 | TRBV6-5 | once | ASSFTGTGNYGYT
TRBJ2-5 | TRBV19 | once | ASIAAGEVRETQY
TRBJ1-2 | TRBV6-1 | . | ASSEVYRAKGYT
TRBJ2-7 | TRBV7-2 | once | ASSFSSGTSDYEQY
TRBJ1-3 | TRBV19 | . | ASSFAGTGNTIY
TRBJ1-6 | TRBV7-9 | . | ASSQKNKGALNSPLH
TRBJ2-1 | TRBV29-1 | . | SAEGNRYNEQF